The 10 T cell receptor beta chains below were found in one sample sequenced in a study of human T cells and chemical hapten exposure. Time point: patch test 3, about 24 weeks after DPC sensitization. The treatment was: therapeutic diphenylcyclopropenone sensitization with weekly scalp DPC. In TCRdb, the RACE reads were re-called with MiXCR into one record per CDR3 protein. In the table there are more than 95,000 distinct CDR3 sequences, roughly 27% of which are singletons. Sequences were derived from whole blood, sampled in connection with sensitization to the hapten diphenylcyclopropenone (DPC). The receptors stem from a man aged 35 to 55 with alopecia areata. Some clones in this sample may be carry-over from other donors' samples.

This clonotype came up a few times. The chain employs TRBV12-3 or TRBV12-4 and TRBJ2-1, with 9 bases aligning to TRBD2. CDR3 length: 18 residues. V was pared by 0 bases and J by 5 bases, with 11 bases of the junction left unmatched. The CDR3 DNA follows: TGTGCCAGCAGTTTAGCCACCTGGCCTAGCGGGATTAACAATGAGCAGTTCTTC. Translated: CASSLATWPSGINNEQFF.

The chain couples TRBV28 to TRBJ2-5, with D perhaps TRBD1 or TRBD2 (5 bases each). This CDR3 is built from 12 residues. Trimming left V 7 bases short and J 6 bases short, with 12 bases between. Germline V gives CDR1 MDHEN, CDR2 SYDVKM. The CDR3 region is CASNGDGKTQYF. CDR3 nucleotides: TGTGCCAGCAACGGGGACGGGAAGACCCAGTACTTC.

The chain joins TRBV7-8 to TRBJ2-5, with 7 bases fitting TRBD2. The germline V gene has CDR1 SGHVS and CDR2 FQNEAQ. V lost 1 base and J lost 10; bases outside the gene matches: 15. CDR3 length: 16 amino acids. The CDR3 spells CASSLGPGPGGVVQYF. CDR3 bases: TGTGCCAGCAGCTTAGGACCGGGACCGGGAGGTGTGGTCCAGTACTTC.

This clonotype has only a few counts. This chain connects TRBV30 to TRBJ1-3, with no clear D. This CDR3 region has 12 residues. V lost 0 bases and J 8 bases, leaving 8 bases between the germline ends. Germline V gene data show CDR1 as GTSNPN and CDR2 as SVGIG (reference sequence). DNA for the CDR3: TGTGCCTGGAGTGTGAGCCTGTACACCATATATTTT. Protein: CAWSVSLYTIYF.

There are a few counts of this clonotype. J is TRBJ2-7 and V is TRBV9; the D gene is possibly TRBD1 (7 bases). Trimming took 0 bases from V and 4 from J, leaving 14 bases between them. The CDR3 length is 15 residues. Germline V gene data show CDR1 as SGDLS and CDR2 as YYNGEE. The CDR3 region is CASSVDGGGRYEQYF. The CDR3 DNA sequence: TGTGCCAGCAGCGTAGACGGAGGGGGCAGATACGAGCAGTACTTC.

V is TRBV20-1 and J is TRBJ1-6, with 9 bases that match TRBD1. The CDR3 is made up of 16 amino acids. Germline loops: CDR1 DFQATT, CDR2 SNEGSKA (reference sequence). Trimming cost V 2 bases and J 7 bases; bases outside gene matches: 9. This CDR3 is CSARRPRDRENSPLHF. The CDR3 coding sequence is TGCAGTGCTAGACGTCCAAGGGACAGGGAGAATTCACCCCTCCACTTT.

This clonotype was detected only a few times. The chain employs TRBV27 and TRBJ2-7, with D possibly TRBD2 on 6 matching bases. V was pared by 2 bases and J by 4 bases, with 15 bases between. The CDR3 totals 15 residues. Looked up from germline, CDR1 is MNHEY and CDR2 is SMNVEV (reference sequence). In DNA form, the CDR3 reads TGTGCCAGCAGTTTAGACGGTAGCGGAGGTTACGAGCAGTACTTC. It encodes CASSLDGSGGYEQYF.

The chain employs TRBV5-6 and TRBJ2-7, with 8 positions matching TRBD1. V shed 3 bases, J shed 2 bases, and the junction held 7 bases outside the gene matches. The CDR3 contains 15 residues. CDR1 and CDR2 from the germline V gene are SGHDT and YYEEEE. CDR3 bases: TGTGCCAGCAGCTCCTGGACAGGGCGCGCCTACGAGCAGTACTTC. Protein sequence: CASSSWTGRAYEQYF. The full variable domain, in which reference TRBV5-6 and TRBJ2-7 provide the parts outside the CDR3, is DAGVTQSPTHLIKTRGQQVTLRCSPKSGHDTVSWYQQALGQGPQFIFQYYEEEERQRGNFPDRFSGHQFPNYSSELNVNALLLGDSALYLCASSSWTGRAYEQYFGPGTRLTVT.

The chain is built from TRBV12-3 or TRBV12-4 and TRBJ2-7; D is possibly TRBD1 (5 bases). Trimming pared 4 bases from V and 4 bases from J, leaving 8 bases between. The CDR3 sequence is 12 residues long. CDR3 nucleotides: TGTGCCAGCAGTTCACGACAGTACGAGCAGTACTTC. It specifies CASSSRQYEQYF.

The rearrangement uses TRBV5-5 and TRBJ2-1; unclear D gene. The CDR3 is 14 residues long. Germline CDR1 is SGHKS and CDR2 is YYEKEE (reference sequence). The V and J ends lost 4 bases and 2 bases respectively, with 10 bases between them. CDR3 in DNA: TGTGCCAGCAGCGGCGGACCGCCCTACAATGAGCAGTTCTTC. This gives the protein CASSGGPPYNEQFF.